These 17 T cell receptor beta chains originate from one sample sequenced in a study of T cell repertoires in cytomegalovirus infection. TCRdb itself ran the reads through MiXCR, one entry per CDR3 protein. The sample includes 750,000 to 900,000 distinct CDR3 sequences, about 29% seen only once; the top ten take 10% to 15%. Their antigens are not known. Specimen: cultured CD8+ T cells from PBMCs, collected from culture after CMV antigen stimulation. All receptors come from a human donor in good health (CMV status not recorded). Some clones in this sample may be carry-over from other donors' samples.

This clonotype was detected many times. The rearrangement links TRBV7-9 to TRBJ2-2; 10 bases are shared with TRBD1. This CDR3 comprises 16 residues. Germline V gene data show CDR1 as SEHNR and CDR2 as FQNEAQ (reference sequence). V lost 5 bases, J lost 6 bases, and 9 bases stayed unmatched. The DNA of the CDR3 is TGTGCCAGCAGCCCGGGACAGGGGAAAAAGGCCGGGGAGCTGTTTTTT. It specifies CASSPGQGKKAGELFF.

This clonotype has just a few counts. This chain links TRBV7-9 with TRBJ1-2; TRBD1 aligns across 11 bases. The junction had 4 bases not matched to a gene; V was cut back by 4 bases and J by 3 bases. CDR1 is SEHNR, CDR2 FQNEAQ, per germline (reference sequence). The CDR3 spans 15 residues. CDR3 coding DNA: TGTGCCAGCAGCTCGGGACAGGGGGACCACTATGGCTACACCTTC. Protein sequence: CASSSGQGDHYGYTF.

There are a few counts of this clonotype. The V call is TRBV27, the J call TRBJ2-4; 8 nucleotides agree with TRBD2. This CDR3 has 16 residues. After removal of 4 bases from V and 2 bases from J, the junction contained 7 bases not matched to a gene. The germline V gene has CDR1 MNHEY and CDR2 SMNVEV (reference sequence). The CDR3 loop is CASSSLSGGPKNIQYF. DNA of the CDR3: TGTGCCAGCAGTTCTCTCAGCGGGGGACCCAAAAACATTCAGTACTTC.

The chain is built from TRBV24-1 and TRBJ2-3, with D possibly matching TRBD1 (6 bases). Trimming left V 3 bases short and J 2 bases short, with 14 bases between. The CDR3 spans 16 residues. The germline gives CDR1 KGHDR, CDR2 SFDVKD. In DNA form, the CDR3 reads TGTGCCACCAGTGATCTACGGGACAAGAACACAGATACGCAGTATTTT. It is translated as CATSDLRDKNTDTQYF.

The chain carries TRBV24-1 and TRBJ1-1; D remains ambiguous. Trimming took off 3 bases at V and 10 bases at J, with 11 bases between the two ends. The CDR3 loop spans 12 amino acids. In germline, CDR1 is KGHDR, CDR2 SFDVKD. This chain's CDR3 is CATSDGSGGAFF. As DNA, the CDR3 is TGTGCCACCAGTGATGGCAGCGGTGGAGCTTTCTTT.

This chain connects TRBV4-1 to TRBJ2-1; 9 bases line up with TRBD2. J gave up 7 bases and V 0 bases, and 7 bases lay outside the gene matches. Germline-derived CDR1 and CDR2 are MGHRA and YSYEKL. This CDR3 has 16 residues. CDR3 in DNA: TGCGCCAGCAGCCAAGAGATCGCGGGGGGGGGAAATGAGCAGTTCTTC. This sequence encodes CASSQEIAGGGNEQFF.

Worth noting for this clonotype: A much larger clone lies one base from this, so it may be a read error. The V gene is TRBV2, the J gene TRBJ2-7, with D unclear. CDR3 size: 12 residues. The V gene's germline CDR1 is SNHLY and CDR2 FYNNEI. The CDR3 loop is CASSESSYEQNV. The CDR3, as DNA: TGTGCCAGCAGTGAATCCAGCTACGAGCAGAACGTC.

The J gene is TRBJ2-2, the V gene TRBV12-3 or TRBV12-4; no definite D call. This CDR3 is 20 amino acids long. The germline V and J ends were trimmed by 3 bases and 0 bases, with 23 bases remaining between them. The DNA for the CDR3 is TGTGCCAGCAGTTTCACAGTCTTCTCTACCCAACCCTCGAACACCGGGGAGCTGTTTTTT. Amino acid sequence: CASSFTVFSTQPSNTGELFF.

V gene TRBV15 combines with J gene TRBJ1-1, with D possibly TRBD1 on 5 matching bases. Germline CDR1 and CDR2: LNHNV and YYDKDF (reference sequence). Trimming cost V 9 bases and J 5 bases, with 13 bases left between them. There are 12 residues in the CDR3. CDR3 nucleotides: TGTGCCACTCGAGATGCAGGGACTGAAGCTTTCTTT. Protein: CATRDAGTEAFF.

V is TRBV7-9 and J is TRBJ1-3, with D perhaps TRBD1 (5 bases). This CDR3 comprises 14 residues. Germline-derived CDR1 and CDR2 are SEHNR and FQNEAQ (reference sequence). With 5 bases removed from V and 0 bases from J, the gap between germline ends came to 8 bases. The CDR3 here is CASSHGGSGNTIYF. In nucleotides, the CDR3 is TGTGCCAGCAGCCATGGGGGCTCTGGAAACACCATATATTTT.

V and J are TRBV12-3 or TRBV12-4 and TRBJ1-2; 7 nucleotides agree with TRBD1. Trimming took 4 bases from V and 4 from J; bases not matched to a gene: 12. The CDR3 loop spans 16 amino acids. DNA of the CDR3: TGTGCCAGCAGTTCTATCGAGGACAGGCGGGTCTATGGCTACACCTTC. Protein product: CASSSIEDRRVYGYTF.

This clonotype appeared many times. The CDR3 nucleotides read TGTGCCAGCACCAGCCCGGGGGGGGACACCGGGGAGCTGTTTTTT. Amino acids: CASTSPGGDTGELFF. The J gene is TRBJ2-2, the V gene TRBV12-3 or TRBV12-4; 8 positions match TRBD2. V trimming: 7 bases; J trimming: 3 bases; junction bases outside the gene matches: 7. The CDR3 loop spans 15 amino acids.

This chain uses TRBV19 with TRBJ2-3; D possibly corresponds to TRBD1 (5 bases). This CDR3 has 15 residues. Germline V lookup: CDR1 LNHDA, CDR2 SQIVND (reference sequence). Trimming pared 6 bases from V and 1 base from J, leaving 14 bases between. Here the CDR3 reads CASSYTGTGTDTQYF. CDR3 DNA: TGTGCCAGTAGCTATACAGGAACCGGCACAGATACGCAGTATTTT.

Only a few counts were recorded for this clonotype. This rearrangement joins TRBV10-3 to TRBJ1-5, with TRBD1 as a possible D gene (6 bases). Germline CDR1 and CDR2: ENHRY and SYGVKD. This CDR3 has 17 amino acids. V was trimmed by 3 bases and J by 5 bases, leaving 20 bases between them. The CDR3 spells CAISDPPKLGADQPQHF. The CDR3 DNA follows: TGTGCCATCAGTGACCCCCCCAAGTTGGGGGCAGATCAGCCCCAGCATTTT.

This clonotype has only a few counts. The gene calls are TRBV28 and TRBJ2-7, with D possibly being TRBD1 (7 bases). Trimming shortened V by 3 bases and J by 3 bases, and 12 bases separated the two germline ends. The CDR3 length is 14 residues. Germline V gene data show CDR1 as MDHEN and CDR2 as SYDVKM. The CDR3 loop is CASSLAGGRYEQYV. The CDR3 coding sequence is TGTGCCAGCAGTTTGGCAGGGGGGCGCTACGAGCAGTACGTC.

The genes are TRBV27 and TRBJ1-1, with no clear D. The length of the CDR3 is 13 residues. The V gene lost 10 bases and the J gene lost 1 base, with 13 bases spanning the gap. Germline-derived CDR1 and CDR2 are MNHEY and SMNVEV (reference sequence). CDR3 DNA sequence: TGTGCCACCAAAAGGGCTGAGAACACTGAAGCTTTCTTT. Translation: CATKRAENTEAFF.

V gene TRBV29-1 combines with J gene TRBJ1-1; D is possibly TRBD1 (5 bases). Trimming shortened V by 2 bases and J by 4 bases, and 8 bases separated the two germline ends. Looked up from germline, CDR1 is SQVTM and CDR2 is ANQGSEA. The CDR3 consists of 12 residues. CDR3 nucleotides: TGCAGCGTTGAACTCGGGGGCACTGAAGCTTTCTTT. Its translation: CSVELGGTEAFF.